The 25 T cell receptor beta chains below were found in one sample sequenced in a study of blood T cells in healthy people across ages. It was with a sample-barcoded 5' primer and a J-beta primer mix that a second PCR of about 6 to 12 cycles was run. MiXCR, run by TCRdb on the 5' RACE reads, gives a single entry per CDR3 protein. This table has some 1 million distinct CDR3 sequences, roughly 45% appearing once. The sequenced material came from blood. Receptors were obtained from a woman in her fifties or sixties in good health.

This clonotype was observed a single time. The chain is built from TRBV4-1 and TRBJ1-6, with D perhaps TRBD1 (5 bases). The CDR3 runs 15 residues. The V gene's germline CDR1 is MGHRA and CDR2 YSYEKL. V shed 4 bases and J shed 7 bases, with 14 bases lying between them. The CDR3 protein is CASSPVGVDNSPLHF. As DNA, the CDR3 is TGCGCCAGCAGCCCAGTGGGGGTGGACAATTCACCCCTCCACTTT.

The V gene is TRBV2, the J gene TRBJ1-1; D perhaps matches TRBD1 (5 bases). The V gene's germline CDR1 is SNHLY and CDR2 FYNNEI. V was pared by 7 bases and J by 6 bases, with 12 bases between. The CDR3 length is 12 residues. CDR3 nucleotide sequence: TGTGCCAGCATCCAGAGGGGTGCTGAAGCTTTCTTT. The encoded protein is CASIQRGAEAFF.

This clonotype was counted only a few times. The V call is TRBV4-1, the J call TRBJ2-5, with 7 bases matching TRBD2. This CDR3 has 16 residues. In germline, CDR1 is MGHRA, CDR2 YSYEKL. The junction had 13 bases not matched to a gene; V was cut back by 4 bases and J by 5 bases. The CDR3 reads CASSLWVAGSGETQYF. The DNA of the CDR3 is TGCGCCAGCAGCCTTTGGGTAGCGGGCTCTGGGGAGACCCAGTACTTC.

The rearrangement joins TRBV27 to TRBJ2-1; D uncertain. Between the trimmed V and J ends, which lost 6 bases and 5 bases, there was a span of 14 bases. The length of the CDR3 is 14 residues. Germline loops: CDR1 MNHEY, CDR2 SMNVEV (reference sequence). The DNA of the CDR3 is TGTGCCAGCAGCAACCCTCAGCCCCACAATGAGCAGTTCTTC. Protein: CASSNPQPHNEQFF.

This clonotype has a handful of counts. This rearrangement joins TRBV6-2 or TRBV6-3 to TRBJ2-1, with 11 bases fitting TRBD2. Germline assignment: CDR1 MNHEY and CDR2 SVGEGT. V was pared by 7 bases and J by 0 bases, with 8 bases of the junction left unmatched. The length of the CDR3 is 17 residues. CDR3 sequence (DNA): TGTGCCAGCACCCGGACTAGCGGGCCACTCTCCTACAATGAGCAGTTCTTC. Protein sequence: CASTRTSGPLSYNEQFF.

The rearrangement joins TRBV29-1 to TRBJ2-2, with a weak D call TRBD2 (6 bases). The CDR3 is made up of 13 amino acids. V lost 4 bases and J 5 bases, leaving 11 bases between the germline ends. Germline V gene sequence: CDR1 SQVTM, CDR2 ANQGSEA. The CDR3 loop is CSVGEARTGELFF. DNA of the CDR3: TGCAGCGTTGGGGAGGCGCGGACCGGGGAGCTGTTTTTT.

This clonotype has a count of ten or more. The rearrangement joins TRBV9 to TRBJ2-7, with D perhaps TRBD1 (6 bases). Trimming removed 0 bases at V and 2 bases at J, with 6 bases between. This CDR3 has 13 amino acids. Germline V CDR1 and CDR2: SGDLS, YYNGEE. The CDR3 region is CASSVGDTYEQYF. The CDR3 DNA is TGTGCCAGCAGCGTAGGGGACACCTACGAGCAGTACTTC.

This clonotype was recorded a few times. The gene calls are TRBV10-2 and TRBJ2-3, with 16 bases that match TRBD2. The length of the CDR3 is 18 residues. In germline, CDR1 is WSHSY, CDR2 SAAADI. The junction had 6 bases not matched to a gene; V was cut back by 4 bases and J by 2 bases. The CDR3 is CASSVGTSGRALTDTQYF. The CDR3 DNA reads TGCGCCAGCAGTGTGGGGACTAGCGGGAGGGCCCTCACAGATACGCAGTATTTT.

The chain is built from TRBV13 and TRBJ2-4; tentatively, D is TRBD1 or TRBD2 (6 bases each). The assigned J gene may be wrong: the sequence end matches TRBJ2-7 better. The germline V gene has CDR1 PRHDT and CDR2 FYEKMQ (reference sequence). The CDR3 sequence is 16 residues long. The CDR3 region is CASSPGAEGRGNEQYF. The CDR3, as DNA: TGTGCCAGCAGTCCAGGGGCGGAGGGCCGAGGGAACGAGCAGTACTTC.

The V call is TRBV14, the J call TRBJ2-7, with 14 bases that match TRBD2. The germline CDR1 and CDR2 sequences are SGHDN and FVKESK. V shed 1 base and J 6 bases; nucleotides not matched to a gene: 8. This CDR3 has 17 amino acids. Here the CDR3 DNA reads TGTGCCAGCAGCCAAGCAGGCACGGGACTAGCGGGAGCCGAGCAGTACTTC. This gives the protein CASSQAGTGLAGAEQYF. Using reference TRBV14 and TRBJ2-7 for the parts outside the CDR3, the full variable domain is EAGVTQFPSHSVIEKGQTVTLRCDPISGHDNLYWYRRVMGKEIKFLLHFVKESKQDESGMPNNRFLAERTGGTYSTLKVQPAELEDSGVYFCASSQAGTGLAGAEQYFGPGTRLTVT.

The J gene is TRBJ2-2, the V gene TRBV12-3 or TRBV12-4, with D perhaps assigned TRBD1 or TRBD2 (5 bases each). This CDR3 contains 16 residues. Trimming removed 8 bases at V and 4 bases at J, with 20 bases between. In nucleotides, the CDR3 is TGTGCCAGCCGATCAGGCCCAGGGACGACCACCGGGGAGCTGTTTTTT. Its protein is CASRSGPGTTTGELFF.

Only a few counts were recorded for this clonotype. One end of the junction fails to match germline, which may point to a read error. This rearrangement joins TRBV7-2 to TRBJ2-1; the match to TRBD1 covers 7 bases. This CDR3 region has 13 residues. CDR1 and CDR2 (germline): SGHTA, FQGNSA. CDR3 in DNA: TGTGCCAGCAGCTTAGCAGGGGGCAATGGGCAGTTCTTC. Translation: CASSLAGGNGQFF.

The chain links TRBV20-1 to TRBJ2-3, with 8 bases matching TRBD1. Unmatched junction bases numbered 7, after V lost 5 bases and J lost 6 bases. Germline loops: CDR1 DFQATT, CDR2 SNEGSKA (reference sequence). The CDR3 has 13 amino acids. CDR3 sequence: CSAYGQGPDTQYF. The DNA of the CDR3 is TGCAGTGCTTACGGACAGGGTCCGGATACGCAGTATTTT.

V usage is TRBV28 and J usage is TRBJ2-7, with D possibly matching TRBD1 (8 bases). Germline CDR1 reads MDHEN; CDR2 reads SYDVKM. With 5 bases removed from V and 6 bases from J, the gap between germline ends came to 23 bases. This CDR3 contains 16 residues. The CDR3: CASSVRTGRVAGEQYF. For the CDR3, the DNA is TGTGCCAGCAGTGTACGGACAGGGAGGGTCGCGGGCGAGCAGTACTTC.

This clonotype was counted a few times. J is TRBJ2-5 and V is TRBV12-3 or TRBV12-4; TRBD2 agrees at 7 bases. CDR3 length: 13 residues. V gave up 7 bases and J gave up 4 bases; unmatched junction bases: 6. DNA of the CDR3: TGTGCCAGCACTCTGGGGGGGATAGAGACCCAGTACTTC. Translating it yields CASTLGGIETQYF.

This chain connects TRBV4-1 to TRBJ2-3; 12 nucleotides agree with TRBD2. V trimming: 6 bases; J trimming: 4 bases; junction bases outside the gene matches: 5. This CDR3 is 15 amino acids long. Germline V lookup: CDR1 MGHRA, CDR2 YSYEKL. Here the CDR3 reads CASRRLAGEADTQYF. The CDR3 DNA reads TGCGCCAGCAGAAGACTAGCGGGAGAAGCAGATACGCAGTATTTT.

In the case of this clonotype: One end of the junction is discordant with germline, which a read error may explain. The chain carries TRBV20-1 and TRBJ1-1; D not certain. Germline-derived CDR1 and CDR2 are DFQATT and SNEGSKA (reference sequence). This CDR3 is 15 amino acids long. The CDR3 sequence: CSARDGRAGNAEAFF. DNA for the CDR3: TGCAGTGCTAGAGATGGGAGGGCGGGGAACGCTGAAGCTTTCTTT.

V and J are TRBV29-1 and TRBJ1-2; D perhaps matches TRBD1 (5 bases). This CDR3 spans 14 amino acids. V dropped 1 base and J dropped 5 bases, with 14 bases sitting between them. Per germline, CDR1 SQVTM and CDR2 ANQGSEA. CDR3 nucleotides: TGCAGCGTTGAAGCAGTTTCGGGGGATTATGGCTACACCTTC. This gives the protein CSVEAVSGDYGYTF.

The count of this clonotype is one. J is TRBJ2-7 and V is TRBV7-9; D tentatively reads TRBD1 or TRBD2 (6 bases each). The CDR3 runs to 14 residues. CDR1 SEHNR and CDR2 FQNEAQ come from the germline V gene (reference sequence). With 1 base removed from V and 7 bases from J, the gap between germline ends came to 14 bases. The DNA for the CDR3 is TGTGCCAGCAGCTTAGTGGGGGCCGCGGGGGAGCAGTACTTC. Its protein product is CASSLVGAAGEQYF.

The V and J genes are TRBV2 and TRBJ2-1, with 11 bases lining up with TRBD2. Germline lookup yields CDR1 SNHLY and CDR2 FYNNEI. Germline trimming cut 6 bases from V and 5 bases from J; bases unmatched to any gene: 9. The CDR3 runs 16 residues. CDR3 sequence: CASRPTLAGGHNEQFF. The CDR3 region has the DNA TGTGCCAGCAGGCCCACCCTAGCGGGAGGCCACAATGAGCAGTTCTTC.

There are a few counts of this clonotype. The chain carries TRBV20-1 and TRBJ2-6; 8 nucleotides line up with TRBD2. V lost 3 bases to trimming and J lost 0 bases; unmatched junction nucleotides: 7. The CDR3 loop spans 17 amino acids. CDR1 and CDR2 (germline): DFQATT, SNEGSKA (reference sequence). CDR3 in DNA: TGCAGTGCTAGGCCTCGGGGGGGCCTCTCTGGGGCCAACGTCCTGACTTTC. Encoded protein: CSARPRGGLSGANVLTF.

This clonotype was detected only a few times. A junction end diverges from the germline sequence, so it may reflect a read error. V and J are TRBV29-1 and TRBJ2-7, with TRBD1 identical over 8 bases. The CDR3 extends over 14 amino acids. CDR1 and CDR2 (germline): SQVTM, ANQGSEA. CDR3 DNA: TGCAGCGTTGTCTCCGGGACAGGCTATTACGGGCAGTACTTC. Residues: CSVVSGTGYYGQYF.

The chain combines TRBV15 with TRBJ2-3, with unresolved D. Germline-derived CDR1 and CDR2 are LNHNV and YYDKDF (reference sequence). This CDR3 contains 14 residues. The V and J ends lost 1 base and 2 bases respectively, with 7 bases between them. CDR3 sequence: CATSRGADTDTQYF. DNA of the CDR3: TGTGCCACCAGCAGAGGTGCGGACACAGATACGCAGTATTTT.

The CDR3 protein is CASRFLSGRAGINEQFF. For the CDR3, the DNA is TGTGCCAGCAGATTCCTTAGCGGGAGGGCCGGGATCAATGAGCAGTTCTTC. The gene calls are TRBV12-3 or TRBV12-4 and TRBJ2-1; 11 positions agree with TRBD2. The V gene end was trimmed by 6 bases and the J gene end by 6 bases; junction bases not matched to a gene: 13. The CDR3 has 17 residues.

This clonotype has a handful of counts. V gene TRBV20-1 combines with J gene TRBJ2-5; the D gene is possibly TRBD1 (5 bases). With the DNA end fitting TRBJ2-7 better, the J assignment may be wrong. The V gene's germline CDR1 is DFQATT and CDR2 SNEGSKA (reference sequence). This CDR3 has 13 amino acids. The CDR3 region is CSARSATEYEQYF. The CDR3 DNA reads as TGCAGTGCTAGATCTGCGACAGAATACGAGCAGTACTTC.